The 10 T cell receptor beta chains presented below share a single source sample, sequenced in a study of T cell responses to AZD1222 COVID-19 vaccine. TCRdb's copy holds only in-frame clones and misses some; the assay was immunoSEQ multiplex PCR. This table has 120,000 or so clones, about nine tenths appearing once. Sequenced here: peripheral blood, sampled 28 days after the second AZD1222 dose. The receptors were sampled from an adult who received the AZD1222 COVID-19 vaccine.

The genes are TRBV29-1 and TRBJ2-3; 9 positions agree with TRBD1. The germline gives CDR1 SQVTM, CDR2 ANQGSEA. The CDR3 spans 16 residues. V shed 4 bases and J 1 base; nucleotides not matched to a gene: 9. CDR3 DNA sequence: TGCAGCGTTGCCCTGACGACAGGGGGAGGCACAGATACGCAGTATTTT. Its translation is CSVALTTGGGTDTQYF.

As DNA, the CDR3 is TGCGCCAGCAACAGCCCCGGGGACAATAGAAAAGCTTTCTTT. Translation: CASNSPGDNRKAFF. The chain links TRBV4-1 to TRBJ1-1, with a weak D call TRBD1 (6 bases). The CDR3 is 14 residues long. CDR1 is MGHRA and CDR2 is YSYEKL in the germline V gene. V was shortened by 7 bases and J by 9 bases, with 21 bases between the two germline ends.

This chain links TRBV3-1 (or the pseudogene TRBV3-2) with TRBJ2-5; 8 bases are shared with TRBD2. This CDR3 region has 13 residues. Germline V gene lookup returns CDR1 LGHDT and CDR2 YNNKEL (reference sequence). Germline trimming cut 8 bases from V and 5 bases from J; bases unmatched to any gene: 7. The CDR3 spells CASLRGAGETQYF. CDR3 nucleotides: TGTGCCAGCCTGCGGGGGGCAGGGGAGACCCAGTACTTC.

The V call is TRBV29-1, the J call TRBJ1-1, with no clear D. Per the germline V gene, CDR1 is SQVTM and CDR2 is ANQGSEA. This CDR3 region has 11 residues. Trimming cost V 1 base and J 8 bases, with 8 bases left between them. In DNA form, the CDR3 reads TGCAGCGTTGAAGGGACCGTGGAAGCTTTCTTT. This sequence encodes CSVEGTVEAFF.

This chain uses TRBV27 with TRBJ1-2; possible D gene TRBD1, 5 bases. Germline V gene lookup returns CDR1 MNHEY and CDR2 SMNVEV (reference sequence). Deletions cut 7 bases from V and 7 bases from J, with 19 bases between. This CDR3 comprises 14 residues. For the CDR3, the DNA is TGTGCCAGCACCCCAGTGGGGGGTTGGGCTGGCTACACCTTC. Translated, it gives CASTPVGGWAGYTF.

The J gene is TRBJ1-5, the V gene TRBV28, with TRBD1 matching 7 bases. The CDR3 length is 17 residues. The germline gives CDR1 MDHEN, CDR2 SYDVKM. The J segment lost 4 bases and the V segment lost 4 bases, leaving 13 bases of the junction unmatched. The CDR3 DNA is TGTGCCAGCAGTTCAAGTAAACAGGGGTTGGGGAATCAGCCCCAGCATTTT. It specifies CASSSSKQGLGNQPQHF.

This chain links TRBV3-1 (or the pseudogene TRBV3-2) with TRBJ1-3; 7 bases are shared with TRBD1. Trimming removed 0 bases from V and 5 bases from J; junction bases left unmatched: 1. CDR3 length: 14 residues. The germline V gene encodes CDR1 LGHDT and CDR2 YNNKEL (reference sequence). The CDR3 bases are TGTGCCAGCAGCCAAGAGACAGGGAGAAACACCATATATTTT. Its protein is CASSQETGRNTIYF.

CDR3 in amino acids: CASSHKPTETYEQYF. For the CDR3, the DNA is TGTGCCAGCAGCCACAAGCCGACAGAAACCTACGAGCAGTACTTC. The chain is built from TRBV3-1 (or the pseudogene TRBV3-2) and TRBJ2-7; the D gene is possibly TRBD1 (5 bases). The CDR3 spans 15 residues. Trimming shortened V by 3 bases and J by 2 bases, and 14 bases separated the two germline ends. Germline CDR1 is LGHDT and CDR2 is YNNKEL (reference sequence).

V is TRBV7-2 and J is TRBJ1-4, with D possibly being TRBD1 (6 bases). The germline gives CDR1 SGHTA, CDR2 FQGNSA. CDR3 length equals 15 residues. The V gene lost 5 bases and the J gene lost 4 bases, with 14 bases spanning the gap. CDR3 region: CASSPTQGINEKLFF. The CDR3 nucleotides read TGTGCCAGCAGCCCAACCCAGGGGATTAATGAAAAACTGTTTTTT. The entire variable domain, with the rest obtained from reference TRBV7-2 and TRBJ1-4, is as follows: GAGVSQSPSNKVTEKGKDVELRCDPISGHTALYWYRQSLGQGLEFLIYFQGNSAPDKSGLPSDRFSAERTGGSVSTLTIQRTQQEDSAVYLCASSPTQGINEKLFFGSGTQLSVL.

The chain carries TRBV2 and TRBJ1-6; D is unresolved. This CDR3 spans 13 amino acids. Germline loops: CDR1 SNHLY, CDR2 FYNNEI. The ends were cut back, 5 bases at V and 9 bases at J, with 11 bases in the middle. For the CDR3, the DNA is TGTGCCAGCAGTACGGCACAGTCTTCACCCCTCCACTTT. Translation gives CASSTAQSSPLHF.